The subject of this entry is one T cell receptor beta chain. The treatment here: randomized to nivolumab then ipilimumab (arm A) or the reverse (arm B). PBMC sorting kept live CD3+CD8+ cells without CD19 or CD56. The repertoire was sequenced with immunoSEQ multiplex PCR; TCRdb's copy has only in-frame clones and lacks some. The data contain about 22,000 clones, roughly 80% of them singletons. This sample is drawn from a study of sequential checkpoint blockade in melanoma. Study-wide background: Arm A got nivolumab then ipilimumab; arm B the reverse, 1:1. Both treatment sequences were followed by maintenance nivolumab.

The germline V gene has CDR1 MDHEN and CDR2 SYDVKM. The CDR3 has 16 amino acids. Trimming cost V 7 bases and J 7 bases; bases outside gene matches: 16. This TCR came from a human donor with melanoma. This sequence joins TRBV28 and TRBJ2-1; 7 bases match TRBD2. Sequencing was performed on CD8+ T cells sorted from blood (inferred from file names), taken from a patient given nivolumab and ipilimumab in sequence. The chain's CDR3 is CASIAKREWAWNEQFF. The CDR3 coding sequence is TGTGCCAGCATTGCCAAGCGGGAATGGGCGTGGAATGAGCAGTTCTTC.